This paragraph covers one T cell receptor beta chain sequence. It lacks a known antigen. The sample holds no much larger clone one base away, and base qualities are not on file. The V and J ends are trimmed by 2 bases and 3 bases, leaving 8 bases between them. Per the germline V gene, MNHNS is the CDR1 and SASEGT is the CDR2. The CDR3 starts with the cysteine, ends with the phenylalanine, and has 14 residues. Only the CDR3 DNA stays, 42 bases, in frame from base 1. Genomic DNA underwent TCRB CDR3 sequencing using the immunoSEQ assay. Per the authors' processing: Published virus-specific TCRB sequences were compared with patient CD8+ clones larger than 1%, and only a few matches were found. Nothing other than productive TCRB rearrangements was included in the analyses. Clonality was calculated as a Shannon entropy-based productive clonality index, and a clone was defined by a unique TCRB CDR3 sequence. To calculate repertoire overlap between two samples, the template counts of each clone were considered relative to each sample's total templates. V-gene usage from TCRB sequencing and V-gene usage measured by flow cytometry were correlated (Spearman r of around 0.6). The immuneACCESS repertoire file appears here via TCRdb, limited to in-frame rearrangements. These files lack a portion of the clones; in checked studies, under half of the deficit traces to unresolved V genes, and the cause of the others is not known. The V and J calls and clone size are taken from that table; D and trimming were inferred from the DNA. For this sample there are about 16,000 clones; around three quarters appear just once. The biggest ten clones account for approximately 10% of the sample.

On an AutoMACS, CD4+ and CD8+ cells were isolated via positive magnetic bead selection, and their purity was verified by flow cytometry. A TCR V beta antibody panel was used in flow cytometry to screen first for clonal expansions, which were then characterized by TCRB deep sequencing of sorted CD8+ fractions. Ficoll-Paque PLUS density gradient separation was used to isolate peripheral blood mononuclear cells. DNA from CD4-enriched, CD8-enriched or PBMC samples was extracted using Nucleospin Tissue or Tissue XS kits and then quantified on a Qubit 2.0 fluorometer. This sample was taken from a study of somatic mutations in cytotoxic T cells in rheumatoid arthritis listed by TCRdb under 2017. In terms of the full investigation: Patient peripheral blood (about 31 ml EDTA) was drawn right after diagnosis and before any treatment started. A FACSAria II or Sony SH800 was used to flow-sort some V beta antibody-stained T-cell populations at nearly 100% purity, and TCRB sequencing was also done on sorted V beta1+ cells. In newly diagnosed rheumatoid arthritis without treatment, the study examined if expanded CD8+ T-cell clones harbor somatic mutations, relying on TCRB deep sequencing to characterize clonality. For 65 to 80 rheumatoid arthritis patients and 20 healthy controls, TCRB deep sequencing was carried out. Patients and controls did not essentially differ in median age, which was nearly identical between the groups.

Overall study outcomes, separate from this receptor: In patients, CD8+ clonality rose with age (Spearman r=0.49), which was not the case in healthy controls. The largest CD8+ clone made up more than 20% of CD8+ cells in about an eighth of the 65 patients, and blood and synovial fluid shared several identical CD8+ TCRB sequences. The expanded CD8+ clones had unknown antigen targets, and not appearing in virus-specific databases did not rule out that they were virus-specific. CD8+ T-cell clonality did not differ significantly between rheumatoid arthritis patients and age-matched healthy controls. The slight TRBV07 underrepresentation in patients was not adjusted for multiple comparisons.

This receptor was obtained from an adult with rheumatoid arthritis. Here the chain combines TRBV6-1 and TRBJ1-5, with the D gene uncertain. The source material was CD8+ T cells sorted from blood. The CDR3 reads CASSEWSHNQPQHF. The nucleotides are TGTGCCAGCAGTGAATGGTCCCACAATCAGCCCCAGCATTTT.